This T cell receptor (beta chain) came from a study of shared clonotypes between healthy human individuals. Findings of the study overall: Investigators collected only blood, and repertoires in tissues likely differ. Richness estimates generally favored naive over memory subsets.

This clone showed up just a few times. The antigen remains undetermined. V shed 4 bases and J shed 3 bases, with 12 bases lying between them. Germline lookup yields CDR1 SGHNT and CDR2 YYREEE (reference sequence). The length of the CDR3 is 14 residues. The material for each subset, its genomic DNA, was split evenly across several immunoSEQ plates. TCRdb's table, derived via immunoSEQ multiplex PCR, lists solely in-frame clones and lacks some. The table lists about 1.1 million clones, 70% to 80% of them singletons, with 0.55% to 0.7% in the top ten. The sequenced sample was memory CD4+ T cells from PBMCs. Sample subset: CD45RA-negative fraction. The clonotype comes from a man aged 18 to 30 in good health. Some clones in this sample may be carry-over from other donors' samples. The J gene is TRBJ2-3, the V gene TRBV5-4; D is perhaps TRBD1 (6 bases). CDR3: CASSPGGITDTQYF. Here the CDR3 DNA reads TGTGCCAGCAGCCCTGGGGGCATAACAGATACGCAGTATTTT.